Sequencing of this T cell receptor beta chain was carried out in a study of T-cell memory formation after mild COVID-19. Study overall: Largely donor-specific TCR clusters were found.

This clonotype was recorded a few times. Its antigen is currently unknown. Findings and limits, study-wide: Largely, contracting CD4+ clones fell within CM and EM, and contracting CD8+ clones within EMRA. Researchers found some responding clones in pre-infection memory, a sign that cross-reactive memory joined.

Amplification by 5'RACE using constant-segment primers produced TCR alpha and TCR beta cDNA libraries that carried sample barcodes and UMIs. TCRdb itself ran the 5' RACE reads through MiXCR, one entry per CDR3 protein. Of 250,000 or so distinct CDR3 sequences listed, around 10% were seen once; the top ten hold 20% to 25%. Trimming removed 6 bases at V and 10 bases at J, with 10 bases between. This CDR3 is 12 amino acids long. The receptor comes from a man between 18 and 29 years old who had mild COVID-19 (a few samples of this study predate the infection). Cell type and time point are not known. Sequenced material: PBMCs or a T cell subset sorted from them (not recorded which). The chain carries TRBV12-3 or TRBV12-4 and TRBJ1-6; D is perhaps TRBD1 (6 bases). CDR3 in amino acids: CASSNRASPLHF. The CDR3 DNA follows: TGTGCCAGCAGCAACAGGGCCTCACCCCTCCACTTT.